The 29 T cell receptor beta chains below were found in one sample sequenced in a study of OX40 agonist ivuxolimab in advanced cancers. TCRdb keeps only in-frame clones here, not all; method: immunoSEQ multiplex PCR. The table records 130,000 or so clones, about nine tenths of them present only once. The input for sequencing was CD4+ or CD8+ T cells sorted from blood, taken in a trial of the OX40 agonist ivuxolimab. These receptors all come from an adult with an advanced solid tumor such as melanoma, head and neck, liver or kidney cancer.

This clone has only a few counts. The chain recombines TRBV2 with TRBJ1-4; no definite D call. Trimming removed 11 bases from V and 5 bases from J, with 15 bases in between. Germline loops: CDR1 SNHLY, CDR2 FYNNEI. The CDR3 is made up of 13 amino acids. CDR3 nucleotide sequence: TGTGCCGGCCAAATCAGGCGGAATGAAAAACTGTTTTTT. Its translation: CAGQIRRNEKLFF.

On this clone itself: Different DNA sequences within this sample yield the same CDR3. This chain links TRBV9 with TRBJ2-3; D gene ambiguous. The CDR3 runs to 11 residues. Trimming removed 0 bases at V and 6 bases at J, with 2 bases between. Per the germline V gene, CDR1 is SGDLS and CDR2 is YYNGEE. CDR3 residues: CASSVGDTQYF. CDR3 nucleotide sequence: TGTGCCAGCAGCGTAGGGGATACGCAGTATTTT.

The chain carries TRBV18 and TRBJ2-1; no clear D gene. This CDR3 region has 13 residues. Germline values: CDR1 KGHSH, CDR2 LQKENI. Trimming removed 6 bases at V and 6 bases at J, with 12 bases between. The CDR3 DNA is TGTGCCAGCTCTCCTTTAAGGGTCAATGAGCAGTTCTTC. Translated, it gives CASSPLRVNEQFF.

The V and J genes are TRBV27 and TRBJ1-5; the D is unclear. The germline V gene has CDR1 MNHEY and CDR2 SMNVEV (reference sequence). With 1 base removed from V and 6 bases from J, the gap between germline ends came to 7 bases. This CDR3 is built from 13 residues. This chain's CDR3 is CASSLWRSQPQHF. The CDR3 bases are TGTGCCAGCAGTTTATGGCGGAGTCAGCCCCAGCATTTT.

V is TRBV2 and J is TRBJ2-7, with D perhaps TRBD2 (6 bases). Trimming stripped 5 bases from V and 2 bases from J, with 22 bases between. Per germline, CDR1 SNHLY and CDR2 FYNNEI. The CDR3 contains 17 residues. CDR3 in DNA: TGTGCCAGCAGTACAGCCACGGGAGCTTTCACAGCCTACGAGCAGTACTTC. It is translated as CASSTATGAFTAYEQYF.

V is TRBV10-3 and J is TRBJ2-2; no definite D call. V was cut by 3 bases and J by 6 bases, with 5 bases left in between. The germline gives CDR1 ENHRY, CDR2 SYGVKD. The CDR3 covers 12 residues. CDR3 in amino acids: CAISEVAGELFF. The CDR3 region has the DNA TGTGCCATCAGTGAAGTGGCCGGGGAGCTGTTTTTT.

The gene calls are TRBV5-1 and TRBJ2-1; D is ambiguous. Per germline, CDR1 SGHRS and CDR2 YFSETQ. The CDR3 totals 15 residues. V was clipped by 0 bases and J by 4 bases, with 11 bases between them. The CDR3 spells CASSLVATNYNEQFF. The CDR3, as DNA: TGCGCCAGCAGCTTGGTAGCAACTAATTACAATGAGCAGTTCTTC.

As DNA, the CDR3 is TGTGCCAGCAGTCCTGCCGGGGCGCCCCGTCCTGAAGCTTTCTTT. This gives the protein CASSPAGAPRPEAFF. This chain connects TRBV28 to TRBJ1-1; D is perhaps TRBD1 (5 bases). Trimming left V 5 bases short and J 6 bases short, with 19 bases between. Germline V gene lookup returns CDR1 MDHEN and CDR2 SYDVKM. The CDR3 sequence is 15 residues long.

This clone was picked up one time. As DNA, the CDR3 is TGTGCCAGCAGTAGGGGTGGGTCTTCCTACGAGCAGTACTTC. Translating it yields CASSRGGSSYEQYF. V gene TRBV28 combines with J gene TRBJ2-7, with a tentative D call TRBD1 (5 bases). Germline-derived CDR1 and CDR2 are MDHEN and SYDVKM. This CDR3 region has 14 residues. V was shortened by 5 bases and J by 1 base, with 12 bases between the two germline ends. Complete variable domain (other parts from reference TRBV28 and TRBJ2-7): DVKVTQSSRYLVKRTGEKVFLECVQDMDHENMFWYRQDPGLGLRLIYFSYDVKMKEKGDIPEGYSVSREKKERFSLILESASTNQTSMYLCASSRGGSSYEQYFGPGTRLTVT.

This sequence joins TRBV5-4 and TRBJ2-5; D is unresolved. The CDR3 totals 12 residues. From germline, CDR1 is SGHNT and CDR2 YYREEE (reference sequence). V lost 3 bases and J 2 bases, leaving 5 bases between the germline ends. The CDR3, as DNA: TGTGCCAGCAGCTCTAGGCAAGAGACCCAGTACTTC. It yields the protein CASSSRQETQYF.

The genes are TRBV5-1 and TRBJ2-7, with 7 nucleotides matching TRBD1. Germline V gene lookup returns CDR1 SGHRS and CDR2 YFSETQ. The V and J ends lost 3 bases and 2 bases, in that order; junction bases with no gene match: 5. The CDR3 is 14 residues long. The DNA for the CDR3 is TGCGCCAGCAGCTCTGGACAGGCGACCTACGAGCAGTACTTC. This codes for CASSSGQATYEQYF.

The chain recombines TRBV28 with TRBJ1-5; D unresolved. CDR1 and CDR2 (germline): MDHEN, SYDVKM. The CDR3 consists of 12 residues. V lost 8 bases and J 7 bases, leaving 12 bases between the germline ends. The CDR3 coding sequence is TGTGCCAGCGATACAGAGAAGCAGCCCCAGCATTTT. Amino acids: CASDTEKQPQHF. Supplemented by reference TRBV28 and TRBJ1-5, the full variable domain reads DVKVTQSSRYLVKRTGEKVFLECVQDMDHENMFWYRQDPGLGLRLIYFSYDVKMKEKGDIPEGYSVSREKKERFSLILESASTNQTSMYLCASDTEKQPQHFGDGTRLSIL.

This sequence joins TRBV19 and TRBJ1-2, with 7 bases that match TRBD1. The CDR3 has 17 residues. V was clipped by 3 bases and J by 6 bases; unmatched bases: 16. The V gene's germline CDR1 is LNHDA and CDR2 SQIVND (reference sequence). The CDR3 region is CASSMRDSGALANGYTF. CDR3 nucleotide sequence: TGTGCCAGTAGTATGAGGGACAGTGGGGCCCTAGCGAATGGCTACACCTTC.

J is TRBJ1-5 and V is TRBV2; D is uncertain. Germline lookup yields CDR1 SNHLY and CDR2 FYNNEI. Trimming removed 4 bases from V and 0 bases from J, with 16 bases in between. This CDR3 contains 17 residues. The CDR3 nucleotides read TGTGCCAGCAGTGTTTCCCAGCAACTATATAGCAATCAGCCCCAGCATTTT. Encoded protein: CASSVSQQLYSNQPQHF.

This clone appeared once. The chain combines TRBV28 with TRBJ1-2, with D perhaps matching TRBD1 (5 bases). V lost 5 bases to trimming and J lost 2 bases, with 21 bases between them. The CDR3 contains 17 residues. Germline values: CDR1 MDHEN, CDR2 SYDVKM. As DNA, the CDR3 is TGTGCCAGCAGTCTCACTATAGATCAGGGACGGAACTATGGCTACACCTTC. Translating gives CASSLTIDQGRNYGYTF.

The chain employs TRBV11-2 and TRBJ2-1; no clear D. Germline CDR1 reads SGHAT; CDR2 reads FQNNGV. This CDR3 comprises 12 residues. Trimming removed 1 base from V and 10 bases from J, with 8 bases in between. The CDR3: CASSLGGVEQFF. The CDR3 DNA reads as TGTGCCAGCAGCTTAGGTGGGGTAGAGCAGTTCTTC.

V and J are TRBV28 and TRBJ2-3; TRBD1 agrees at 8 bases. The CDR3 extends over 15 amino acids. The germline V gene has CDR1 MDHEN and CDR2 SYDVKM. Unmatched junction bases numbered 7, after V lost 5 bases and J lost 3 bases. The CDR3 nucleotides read TGTGCCAGCAGTGATATCAGGGGGCGGACAGATACGCAGTATTTT. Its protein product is CASSDIRGRTDTQYF.

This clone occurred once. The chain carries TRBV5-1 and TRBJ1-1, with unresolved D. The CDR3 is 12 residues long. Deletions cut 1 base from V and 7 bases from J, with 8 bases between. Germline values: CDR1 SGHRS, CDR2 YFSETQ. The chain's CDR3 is CASSLLNGEAFF. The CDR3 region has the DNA TGCGCCAGCAGCTTGTTAAACGGTGAAGCTTTCTTT. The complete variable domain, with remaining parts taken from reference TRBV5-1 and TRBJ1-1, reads KAGVTQTPRYLIKTRGQQVTLSCSPISGHRSVSWYQQTPGQGLQFLFEYFSETQRNKGNFPGRFSGRQFSNSRSEMNVSTLELGDSALYLCASSLLNGEAFFGQGTRLTVV.

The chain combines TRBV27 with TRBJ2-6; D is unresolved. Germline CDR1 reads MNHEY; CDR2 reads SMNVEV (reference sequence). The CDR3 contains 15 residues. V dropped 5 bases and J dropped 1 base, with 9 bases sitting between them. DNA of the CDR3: TGTGCCAGCAGTCTATGGGGTTCTGGGGCCAACGTCCTGACTTTC. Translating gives CASSLWGSGANVLTF.

CDR3 sequence (DNA): TGTGCCATCAGTGAGACCTCGAGACAGGGTGTGAACATTCAGTACTTC. Amino acid sequence: CAISETSRQGVNIQYF. V usage is TRBV10-3 and J usage is TRBJ2-4; 7 bases match TRBD1. Germline CDR1 is ENHRY and CDR2 is SYGVKD. J was trimmed by 7 bases and V by 2 bases; bases with no gene match: 11. This CDR3 has 16 amino acids.

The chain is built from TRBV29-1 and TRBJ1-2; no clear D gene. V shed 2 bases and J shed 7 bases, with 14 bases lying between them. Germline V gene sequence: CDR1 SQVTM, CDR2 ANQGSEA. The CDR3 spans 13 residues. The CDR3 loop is CSVEQSGPSGYTF. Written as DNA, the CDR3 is TGCAGCGTTGAACAGTCCGGCCCTTCTGGCTACACCTTC. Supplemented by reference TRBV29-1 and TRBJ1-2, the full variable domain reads SAVISQKPSRDICQRGTSLTIQCQVDSQVTMMFWYRQQPGQSLTLIATANQGSEATYESGFVIDKFPISRPNLTFSTLTVSNMSPEDSSIYLCSVEQSGPSGYTFGSGTRLTVV.

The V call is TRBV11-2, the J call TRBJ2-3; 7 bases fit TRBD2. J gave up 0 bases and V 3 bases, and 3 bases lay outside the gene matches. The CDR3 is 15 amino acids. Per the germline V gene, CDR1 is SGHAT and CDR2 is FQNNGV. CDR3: CASSFGTTSTDTQYF. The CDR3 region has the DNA TGTGCCAGCAGCTTCGGGACTACTAGCACAGATACGCAGTATTTT.

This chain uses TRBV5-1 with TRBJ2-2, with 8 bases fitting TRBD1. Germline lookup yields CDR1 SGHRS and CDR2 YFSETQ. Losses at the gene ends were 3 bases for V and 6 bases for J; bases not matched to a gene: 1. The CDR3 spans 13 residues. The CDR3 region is CASSSDRAGELFF. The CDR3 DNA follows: TGCGCCAGCAGCTCGGACAGGGCCGGGGAGCTGTTTTTT. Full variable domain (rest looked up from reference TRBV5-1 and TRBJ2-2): KAGVTQTPRYLIKTRGQQVTLSCSPISGHRSVSWYQQTPGQGLQFLFEYFSETQRNKGNFPGRFSGRQFSNSRSEMNVSTLELGDSALYLCASSSDRAGELFFGEGSRLTVL.

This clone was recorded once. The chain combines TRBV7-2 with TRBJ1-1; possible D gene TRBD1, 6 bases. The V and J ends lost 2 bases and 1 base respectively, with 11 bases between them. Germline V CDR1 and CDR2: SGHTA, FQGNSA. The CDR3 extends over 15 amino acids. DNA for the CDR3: TGTGCCAGCAGCTTACAGCCAGGGGCGAACACTGAAGCTTTCTTT. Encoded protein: CASSLQPGANTEAFF.

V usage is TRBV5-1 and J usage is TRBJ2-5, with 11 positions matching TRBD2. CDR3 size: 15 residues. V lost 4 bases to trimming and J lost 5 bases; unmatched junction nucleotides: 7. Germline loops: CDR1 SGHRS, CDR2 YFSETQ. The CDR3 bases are TGCGCCAGCAGCCTTAGCGGGAGGGCCGAGGAGACCCAGTACTTC. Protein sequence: CASSLSGRAEETQYF.

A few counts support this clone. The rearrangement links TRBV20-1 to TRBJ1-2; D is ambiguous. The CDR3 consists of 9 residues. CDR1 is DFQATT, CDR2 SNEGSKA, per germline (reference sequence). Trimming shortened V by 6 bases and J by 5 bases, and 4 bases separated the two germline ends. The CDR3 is CSAPYGYTF. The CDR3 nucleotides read TGCAGTGCCCCATATGGCTACACCTTC.

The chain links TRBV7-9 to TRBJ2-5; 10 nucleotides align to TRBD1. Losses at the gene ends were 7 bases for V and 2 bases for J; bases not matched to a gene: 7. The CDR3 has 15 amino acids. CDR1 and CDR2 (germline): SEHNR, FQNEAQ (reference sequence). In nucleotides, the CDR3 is TGTGCCAGCATTCTCTTGGGACAGGGGCAAGAGACCCAGTACTTC. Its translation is CASILLGQGQETQYF.

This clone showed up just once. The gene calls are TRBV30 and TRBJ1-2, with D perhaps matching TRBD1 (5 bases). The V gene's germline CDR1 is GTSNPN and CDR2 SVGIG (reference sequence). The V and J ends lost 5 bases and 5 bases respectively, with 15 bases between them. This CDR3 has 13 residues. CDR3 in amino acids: CAWRTLSSYGYTF. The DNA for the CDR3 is TGTGCCTGGCGGACATTATCCTCATATGGCTACACCTTC.

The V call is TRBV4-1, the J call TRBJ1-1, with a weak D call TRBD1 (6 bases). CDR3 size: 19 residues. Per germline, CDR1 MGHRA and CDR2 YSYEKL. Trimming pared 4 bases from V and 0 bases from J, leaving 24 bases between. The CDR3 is CASSPSRGQFGDMNTEAFF. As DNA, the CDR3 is TGCGCCAGCAGCCCCTCGAGAGGCCAATTTGGGGACATGAACACTGAAGCTTTCTTT.